The clone carrying this TCR beta chain has more than one count but fewer than ten. Its specificity is not known. Using its own MiXCR run on the 5' RACE reads, TCRdb lists one record per CDR3 protein. Here the sample spans about 890,000 distinct CDR3 sequences, 9% to 15% being singletons. With V trimmed by 2 bases and J by 5 bases, 8 bases remained unmatched. Germline CDR1 and CDR2: KGHSH and LQKENI. The CDR3 sequence is 15 residues long. The data derive from a study of identical twins. Study-wide results and caveats: Cord blood beta clonotypes present at high abundance carried fewer insertions; no such pattern appeared in memory repertoires.

The same sample was also used in a study of yellow fever vaccine responses in identical twins.

This chain joins TRBV18 and TRBJ2-5; 7 bases match TRBD2. Material for sequencing was PBMCs. This clonotype was sampled from a woman between 18 and 29 years old in good health. The CDR3 spells CASSPRAGAGETQYF. CDR3 DNA: TGTGCCAGCTCACCAAGGGCAGGAGCGGGGGAGACCCAGTACTTC.